This T cell receptor (beta chain) was recorded in a study of blood T cell repertoires in COVID-19 (dated by TCRdb to the early 2020s). With respect to the entire study: Collaborator samples came from the United States, Italy and Spain and covered acute and convalescent phases of COVID-19. Samples were obtained from the ongoing ImmuneRACE study (first 160 participants) and from approximately 1,200 subjects provided by 6 global collaborators. The prospective study material was composed of cDNA or gDNA derived from T cells, B-cell-depleted T cells, or PBMCs. Where available, HLA class I and class II types were taken from metadata supplied by the sample provider and were not determined by assay-based typing. A freely available public database, intended as a resource for researchers studying the immune response to SARS-CoV-2, is where the repertoires were released. The dataset comprised deeply sampled blood TCRbeta repertoires from subjects exposed to, actively infected with, or recovered from COVID-19. Sample metadata almost always included a de-identified subject ID, COVID-19 status, age in years and sex. Study-level results and caveats: The amount of clinical and demographic metadata varied by source and participant and was provided uncurated.

The immunoSEQ Assay, a bias-controlled multiplex PCR, was used to amplify TCRbeta CDR3 regions from genomic DNA. On the study's bioinformatics: Within the assay, amplification of reference gene primers was used to estimate how many nucleated cells each sample contained. To quantify the absolute abundance of each unique TCRbeta CDR3 rearrangement, sequence reads were collapsed and filtered. For each sample, productive Simpson clonality was calculated as the square root of Simpson's diversity index across productive rearrangements. As stored in TCRdb, this immuneACCESS dataset retains in-frame rearrangements with V and J assigned. A fraction of the clones does not appear; measured against another copy, unresolved V genes explain less than half of the discrepancy, and the remainder lacks a known reason. V, J and clone size reflect that table, while D and trimming were determined from the DNA. The sample has 400,000 to 500,000 clones on record, 88% of them singletons. The ten largest clones represent 1.4% of the sample.

A note on this clone: Its antigen has not been determined. No base qualities exist here, and no much larger clone lies one base off it.

Trimmed from V: 6 bases; trimmed from J: 3 bases; junction bases lacking a gene match: 8. The cysteine opens and the phenylalanine closes a CDR3 of 16 amino acids. The only DNA kept is the CDR3, 48 bases in frame from the first base. Per the germline V gene (reference sequence), SEHNR is the CDR1 and FQNEAQ is the CDR2. Participants in the prospective study were enrolled through a virtual design, were aged about 18 to 100 years, and lived in some 24 United States geographic areas. In the prospective study, cohorts were assigned on the basis of participant-reported clinical history obtained from a screening survey and a study questionnaire. Exposed participants were defined as having been in contact with someone with a PCR-confirmed or clinician-diagnosed COVID-19 case within 2 weeks of study entry. In the prospective study, mobile phlebotomists collected whole blood, serum and a nasopharyngeal or oropharyngeal swab from each participant. Participants in the prospective study had the option to provide additional blood draws and questionnaires over a roughly two-month period. Before DNA extraction, prospective study blood samples were shipped either frozen or at room temperature.

The receptor was derived from a woman aged 18-30 years who had been exposed to COVID-19. The chain joins TRBV7-9 to TRBJ2-1; TRBD2 agrees with 10 junctional bases. Sequences were obtained from PBMCs or T cells enriched from blood (not recorded which). The encoded CDR3 is CASSPVAGGSYNEQFF. The DNA sequence is TGTGCCAGCAGTCCTGTAGCGGGGGGTAGCTACAATGAGCAGTTCTTC.